The entry that follows covers one TCR beta chain sequence. Antigen: not known. CDR1 and CDR2 from the germline V gene are MNHNS and SASEGT. The CDR3 has 16 residues. Deletions cut 3 bases from V and 2 bases from J, with 17 bases between. These data belong to a study of T cell responses to AZD1222 COVID-19 vaccine. Findings and caveats of the study: Receipt of two AZD1222 doses was followed by a rise in Spike-specific TCR breadth and depth. Females made up more of the donors, who were largely white British, and clonal diversity may have come out too low.

Profiling relied on immunoSEQ multiplex PCR, and the TCRdb table lists in-frame clones only, not all of them. In the table there are approximately 90,000 clones, 86% of which are singletons. This clonotype was sampled from an adult in good health. The sample was peripheral blood, taken on day 0 of AZD1222 vaccination. The genes are TRBV6-1 and TRBJ2-7; D may match TRBD1 or TRBD2 (6 bases each). Written as DNA, the CDR3 is TGTGCCAGCAGTGATTTGAGGGGGGCTTGGGCCTACGAGCAGTACTTC. This gives the protein CASSDLRGAWAYEQYF.